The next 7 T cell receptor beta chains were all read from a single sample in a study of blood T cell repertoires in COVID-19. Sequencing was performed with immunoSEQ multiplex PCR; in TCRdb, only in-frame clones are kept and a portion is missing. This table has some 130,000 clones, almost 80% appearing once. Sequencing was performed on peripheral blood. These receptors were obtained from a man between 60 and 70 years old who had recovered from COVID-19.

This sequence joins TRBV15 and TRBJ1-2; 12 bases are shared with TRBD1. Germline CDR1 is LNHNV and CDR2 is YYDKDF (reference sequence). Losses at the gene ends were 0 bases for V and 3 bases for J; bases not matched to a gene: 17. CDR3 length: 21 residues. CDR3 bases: TGTGCCACCAGCAGAGATATGAACGTTCCCGGGACAGGGGGCGCTGACTATGGCTACACCTTC. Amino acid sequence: CATSRDMNVPGTGGADYGYTF.

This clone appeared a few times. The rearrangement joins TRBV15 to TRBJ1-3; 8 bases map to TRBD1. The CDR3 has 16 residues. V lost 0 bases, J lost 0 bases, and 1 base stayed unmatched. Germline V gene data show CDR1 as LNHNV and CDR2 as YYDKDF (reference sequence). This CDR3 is CATSREGQGSGNTIYF. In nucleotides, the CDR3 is TGTGCCACCAGCAGAGAAGGACAGGGCTCTGGAAACACCATATATTTT.

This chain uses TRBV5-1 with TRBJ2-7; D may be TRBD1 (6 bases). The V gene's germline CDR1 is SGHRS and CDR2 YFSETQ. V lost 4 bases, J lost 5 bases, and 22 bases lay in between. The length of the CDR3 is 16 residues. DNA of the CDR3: TGCGCCAGCAGCACGCAGACAGGTGGAATGGGCGACGAGCAGTACTTC. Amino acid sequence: CASSTQTGGMGDEQYF.

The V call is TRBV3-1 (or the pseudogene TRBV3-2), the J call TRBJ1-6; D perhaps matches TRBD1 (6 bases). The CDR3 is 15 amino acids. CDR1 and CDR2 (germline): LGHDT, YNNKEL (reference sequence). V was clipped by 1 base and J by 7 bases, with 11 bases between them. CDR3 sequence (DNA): TGTGCCAGCAGCCAAGGGCGGGGGCGGAATTCACCCCTCCACTTT. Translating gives CASSQGRGRNSPLHF.

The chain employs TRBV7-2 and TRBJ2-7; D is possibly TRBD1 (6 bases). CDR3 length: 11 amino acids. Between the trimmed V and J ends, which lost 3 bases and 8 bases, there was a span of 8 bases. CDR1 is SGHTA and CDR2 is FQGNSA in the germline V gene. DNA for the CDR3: TGTGCCAGCAGCTTTCAGGGGAAGCAGTACTTC. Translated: CASSFQGKQYF.

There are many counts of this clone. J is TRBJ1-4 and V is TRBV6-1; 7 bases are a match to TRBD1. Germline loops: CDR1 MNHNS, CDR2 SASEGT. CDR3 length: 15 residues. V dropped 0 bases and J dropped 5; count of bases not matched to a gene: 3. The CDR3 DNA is TGTGCCAGCAGTGAAGCACCGACAGGGAATGAAAAACTGTTTTTT. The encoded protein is CASSEAPTGNEKLFF.

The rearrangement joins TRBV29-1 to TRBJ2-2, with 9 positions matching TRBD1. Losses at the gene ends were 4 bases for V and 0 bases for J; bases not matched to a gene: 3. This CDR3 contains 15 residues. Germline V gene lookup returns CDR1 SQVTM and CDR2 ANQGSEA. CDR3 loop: CSVAGQGSNTGELFF. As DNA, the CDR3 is TGCAGCGTTGCGGGACAGGGTTCGAACACCGGGGAGCTGTTTTTT.